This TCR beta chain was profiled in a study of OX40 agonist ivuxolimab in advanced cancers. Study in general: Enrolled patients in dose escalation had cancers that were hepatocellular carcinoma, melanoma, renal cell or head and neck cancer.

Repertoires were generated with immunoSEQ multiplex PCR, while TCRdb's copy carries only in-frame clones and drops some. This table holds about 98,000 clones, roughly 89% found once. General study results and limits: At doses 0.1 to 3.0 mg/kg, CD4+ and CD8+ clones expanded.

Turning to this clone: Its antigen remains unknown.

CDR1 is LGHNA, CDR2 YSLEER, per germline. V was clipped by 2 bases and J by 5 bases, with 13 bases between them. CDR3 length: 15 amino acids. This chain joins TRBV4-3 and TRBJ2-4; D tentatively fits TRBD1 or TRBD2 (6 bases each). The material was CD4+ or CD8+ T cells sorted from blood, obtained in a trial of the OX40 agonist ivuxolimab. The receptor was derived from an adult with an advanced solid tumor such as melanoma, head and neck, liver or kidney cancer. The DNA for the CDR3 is TGCGCCAGCAGCCAATTGAGGGGGGACGAAAACATTCAGTACTTC. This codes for CASSQLRGDENIQYF.